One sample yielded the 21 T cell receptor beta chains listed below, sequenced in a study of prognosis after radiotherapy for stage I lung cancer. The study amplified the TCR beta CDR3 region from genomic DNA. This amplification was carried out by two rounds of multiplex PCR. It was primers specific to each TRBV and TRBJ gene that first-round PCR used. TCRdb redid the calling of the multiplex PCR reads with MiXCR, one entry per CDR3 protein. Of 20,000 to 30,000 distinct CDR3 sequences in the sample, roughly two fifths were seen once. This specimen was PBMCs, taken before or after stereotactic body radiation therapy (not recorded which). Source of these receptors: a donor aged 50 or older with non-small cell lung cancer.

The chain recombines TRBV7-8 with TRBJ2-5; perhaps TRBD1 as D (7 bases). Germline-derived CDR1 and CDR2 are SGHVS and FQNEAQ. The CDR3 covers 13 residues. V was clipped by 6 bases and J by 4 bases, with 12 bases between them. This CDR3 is CASSAQGGETQYF. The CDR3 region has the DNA TGTGCCAGCAGTGCCCAGGGGGGAGAGACCCAGTACTTC.

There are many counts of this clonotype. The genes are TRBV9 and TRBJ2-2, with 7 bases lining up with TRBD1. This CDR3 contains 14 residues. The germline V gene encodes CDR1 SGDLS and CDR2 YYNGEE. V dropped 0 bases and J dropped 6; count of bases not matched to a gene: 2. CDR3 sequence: CASSVVDRAGELFF. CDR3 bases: TGTGCCAGCAGCGTAGTTGACAGGGCCGGGGAGCTGTTTTTT.

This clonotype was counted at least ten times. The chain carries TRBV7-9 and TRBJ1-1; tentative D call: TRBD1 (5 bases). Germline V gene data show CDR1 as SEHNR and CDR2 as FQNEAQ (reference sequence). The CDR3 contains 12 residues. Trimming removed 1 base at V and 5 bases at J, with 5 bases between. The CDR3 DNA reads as TGTGCCAGCAGCTTAGGGACAACTGAAGCTTTCTTT. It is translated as CASSLGTTEAFF.

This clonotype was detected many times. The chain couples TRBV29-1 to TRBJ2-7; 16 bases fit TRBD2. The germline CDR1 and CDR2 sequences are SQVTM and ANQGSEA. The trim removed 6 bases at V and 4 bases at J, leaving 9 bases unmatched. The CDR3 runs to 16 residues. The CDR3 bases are TGCAGCGTAAGCCCCGGGACTAGCGGGAGGGAATACGAGCAGTACTTC. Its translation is CSVSPGTSGREYEQYF.

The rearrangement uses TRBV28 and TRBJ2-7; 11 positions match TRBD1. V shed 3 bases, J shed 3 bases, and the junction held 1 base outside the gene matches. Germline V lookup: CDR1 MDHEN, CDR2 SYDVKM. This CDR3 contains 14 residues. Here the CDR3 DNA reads TGTGCCAGCAGTTTGGGGACAGGGGGCTACGAGCAGTACTTC. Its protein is CASSLGTGGYEQYF.

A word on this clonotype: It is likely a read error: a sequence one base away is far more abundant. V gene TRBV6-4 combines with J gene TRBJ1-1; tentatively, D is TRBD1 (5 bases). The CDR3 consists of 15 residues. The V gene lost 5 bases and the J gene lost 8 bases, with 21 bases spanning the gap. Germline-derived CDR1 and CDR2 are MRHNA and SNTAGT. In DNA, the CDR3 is TGTGCCAGCAGTTATAGTGGAGCCTCGGGACCCGAAGCTTTCTTT. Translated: CASSYSGASGPEAFF.

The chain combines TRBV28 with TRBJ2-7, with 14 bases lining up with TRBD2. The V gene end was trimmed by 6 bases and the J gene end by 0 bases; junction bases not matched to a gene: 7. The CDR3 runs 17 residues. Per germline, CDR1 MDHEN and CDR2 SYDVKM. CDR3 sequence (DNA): TGTGCCAGCAGGTGGACTAGCGGGAGGACCAGCTCCTACGAGCAGTACTTC. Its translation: CASRWTSGRTSSYEQYF.

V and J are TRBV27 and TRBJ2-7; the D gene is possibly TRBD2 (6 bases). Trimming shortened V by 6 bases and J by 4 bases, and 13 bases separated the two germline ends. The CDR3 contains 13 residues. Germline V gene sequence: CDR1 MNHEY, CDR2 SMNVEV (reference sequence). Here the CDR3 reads CASSPTSTYEQYF. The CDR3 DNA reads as TGTGCCAGCAGCCCCACTAGCACGTACGAGCAGTACTTC.

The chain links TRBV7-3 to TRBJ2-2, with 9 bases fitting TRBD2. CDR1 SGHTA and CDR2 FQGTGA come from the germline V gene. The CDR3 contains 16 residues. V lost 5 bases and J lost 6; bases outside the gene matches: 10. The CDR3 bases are TGTGCCAGCAGCCCTGGACTAGCGAGGGGAGCCGGGGAGCTGTTTTTT. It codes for CASSPGLARGAGELFF.

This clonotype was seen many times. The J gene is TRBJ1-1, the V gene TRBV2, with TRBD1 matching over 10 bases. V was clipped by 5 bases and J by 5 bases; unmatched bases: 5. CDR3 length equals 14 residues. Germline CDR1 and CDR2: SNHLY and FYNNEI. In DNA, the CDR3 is TGTGCCAGCAGTCTCCAGGGACAGGGGACTGAAGCTTTCTTT. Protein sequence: CASSLQGQGTEAFF. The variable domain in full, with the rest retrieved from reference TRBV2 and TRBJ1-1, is EPEVTQTPSHQVTQMGQEVILRCVPISNHLYFYWYRQILGQKVEFLVSFYNNEISEKSEIFDDQFSVERPDGSNFTLKIRSTKLEDSAMYFCASSLQGQGTEAFFGQGTRLTVV.

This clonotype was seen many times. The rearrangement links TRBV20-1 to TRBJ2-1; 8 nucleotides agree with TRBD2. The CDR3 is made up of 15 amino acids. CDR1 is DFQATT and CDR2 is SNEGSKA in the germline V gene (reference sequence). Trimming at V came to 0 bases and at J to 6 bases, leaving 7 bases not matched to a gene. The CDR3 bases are TGCAGTGCTAGAGATGGAGCGGGAGTGGGCAATGAGCAGTTCTTC. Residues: CSARDGAGVGNEQFF.

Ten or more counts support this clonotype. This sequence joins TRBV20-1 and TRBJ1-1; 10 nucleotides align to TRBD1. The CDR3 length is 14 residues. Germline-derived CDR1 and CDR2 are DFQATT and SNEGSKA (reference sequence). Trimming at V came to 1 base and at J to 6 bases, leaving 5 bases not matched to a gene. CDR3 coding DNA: TGCAGTGCTAGAGGGACAGGGGGTTCGGCTGAAGCTTTCTTT. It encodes CSARGTGGSAEAFF.

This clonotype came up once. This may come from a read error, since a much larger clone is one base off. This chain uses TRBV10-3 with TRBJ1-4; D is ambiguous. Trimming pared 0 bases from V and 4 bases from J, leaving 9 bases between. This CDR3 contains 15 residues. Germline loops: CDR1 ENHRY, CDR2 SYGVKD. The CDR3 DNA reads TGTGCCATCAGTGAGTCTTCATGGGTTAATGAAAAACTGTTTTTT. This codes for CAISESSWVNEKLFF.

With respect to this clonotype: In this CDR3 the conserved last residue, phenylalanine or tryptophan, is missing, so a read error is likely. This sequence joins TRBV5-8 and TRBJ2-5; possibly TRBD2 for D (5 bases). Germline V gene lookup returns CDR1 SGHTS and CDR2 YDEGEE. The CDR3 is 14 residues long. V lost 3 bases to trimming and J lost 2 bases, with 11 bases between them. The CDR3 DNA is TGTGCCAGCAGCTCTTGGACTGAGCAAGAGACCCAGTACCTT. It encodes CASSSWTEQETQYL.

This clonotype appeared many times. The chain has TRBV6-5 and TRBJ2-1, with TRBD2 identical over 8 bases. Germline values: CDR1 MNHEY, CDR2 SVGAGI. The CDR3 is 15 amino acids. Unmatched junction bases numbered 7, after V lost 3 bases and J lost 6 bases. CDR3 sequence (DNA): TGTGCCAGCAGTTATAGCGGGGAGGTGGGCAATGAGCAGTTCTTC. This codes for CASSYSGEVGNEQFF.

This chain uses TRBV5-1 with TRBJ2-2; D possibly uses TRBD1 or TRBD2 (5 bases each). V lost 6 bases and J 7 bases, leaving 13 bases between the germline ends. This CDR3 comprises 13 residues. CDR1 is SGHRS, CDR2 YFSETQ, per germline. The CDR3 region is CASTFEGNGELFF. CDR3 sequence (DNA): TGCGCCAGCACGTTCGAGGGGAACGGGGAGCTGTTTTTT.

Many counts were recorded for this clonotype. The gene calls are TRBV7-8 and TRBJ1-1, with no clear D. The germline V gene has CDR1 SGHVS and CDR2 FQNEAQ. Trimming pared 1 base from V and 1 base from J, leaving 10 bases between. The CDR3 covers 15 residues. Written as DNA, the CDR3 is TGTGCCAGCAGCTTAGTGGGTTCTGCGAACACTGAAGCTTTCTTT. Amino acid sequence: CASSLVGSANTEAFF.

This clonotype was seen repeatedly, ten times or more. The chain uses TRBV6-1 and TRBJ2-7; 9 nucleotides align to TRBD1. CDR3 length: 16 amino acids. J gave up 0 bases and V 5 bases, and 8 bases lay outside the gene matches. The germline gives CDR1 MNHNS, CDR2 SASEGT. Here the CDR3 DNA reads TGTGCCAGCAGTCCCGGGACAGGGAAAAGCTCCTACGAGCAGTACTTC. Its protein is CASSPGTGKSSYEQYF.

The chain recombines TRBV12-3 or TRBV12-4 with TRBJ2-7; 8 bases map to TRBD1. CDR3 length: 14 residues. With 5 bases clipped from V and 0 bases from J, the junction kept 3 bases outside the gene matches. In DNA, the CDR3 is TGTGCCAGCAGTGTGACAGGGGTCTCCTACGAGCAGTACTTC. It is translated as CASSVTGVSYEQYF.

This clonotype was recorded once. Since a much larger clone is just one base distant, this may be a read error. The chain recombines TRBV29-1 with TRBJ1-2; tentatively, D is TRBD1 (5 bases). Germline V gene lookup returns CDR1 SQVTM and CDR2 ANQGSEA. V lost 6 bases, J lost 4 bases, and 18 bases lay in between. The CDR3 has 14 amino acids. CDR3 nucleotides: TGCAGCGTCTTCCGGACGGAGGGGCTCTATGGCTACACCTTC. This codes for CSVFRTEGLYGYTF.

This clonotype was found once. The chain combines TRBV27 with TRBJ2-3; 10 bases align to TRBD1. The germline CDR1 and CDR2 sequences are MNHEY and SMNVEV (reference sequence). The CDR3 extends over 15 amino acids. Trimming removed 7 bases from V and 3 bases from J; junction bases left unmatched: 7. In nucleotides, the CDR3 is TGTGCCAGCATTCTTGACAGGGGGCTGACAGATACGCAGTATTTT. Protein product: CASILDRGLTDTQYF.